The 7 T cell receptor beta chains below come from one sample, sequenced in a study of T-cell reconstitution after alpha-beta-depleted transplantation in children. A TCRbeta library incorporating unique molecular identifiers was prepared. TCRdb fed the PCR reads into MiXCR, producing one record per CDR3 protein. The data hold about 400,000 distinct CDR3 sequences, with 16% observed a single time. The sample was PBMCs, mostly from graft donor cells, taken 360 days after TCRalphabeta/CD19-depleted stem cell transplant. The source is a boy in the first two years of life who had a stem cell transplant for Wiskott-Aldrich syndrome, so the T cells may come from the graft donor.

At least ten counts were recorded for this clonotype. The chain combines TRBV6-1 with TRBJ1-5, with 7 bases that match TRBD1. CDR3 size: 15 residues. The V segment lost 2 bases and the J segment 7 bases; nucleotides outside the gene matches: 8. CDR1 is MNHNS, CDR2 SASEGT, per germline. In nucleotides, the CDR3 is TGTGCCAGCAGTGAAAGCTACAGGGGTCGGCAGCCCCAGCATTTT. Translation gives CASSESYRGRQPQHF.

This clonotype was recorded a few times. The V call is TRBV11-1, the J call TRBJ2-1; TRBD2 aligns across 15 bases. The CDR3 is 18 residues long. Trimming cost V 5 bases and J 0 bases; bases outside gene matches: 5. Germline assignment: CDR1 SGHAT and CDR2 FQDESV (reference sequence). The CDR3 DNA reads as TGTGCCAGCAGCATGGGACTAGCGGGAGGCTTCTCCTACAATGAGCAGTTCTTC. This encodes CASSMGLAGGFSYNEQFF.

Only a few counts were recorded for this clonotype. The CDR3 protein is CASKVGGLNYEQYF. The CDR3 nucleotides are TGTGCCAGCAAGGTCGGAGGGCTCAACTACGAGCAGTACTTC. The V call is TRBV2, the J call TRBJ2-7; perhaps TRBD2 as D (6 bases). Germline V gene data show CDR1 as SNHLY and CDR2 as FYNNEI. There are 14 residues in the CDR3. The V and J ends lost 7 bases and 3 bases respectively, with 16 bases between them.

This clonotype was seen a handful of times. The genes are TRBV4-1 and TRBJ2-5; D is possibly TRBD1 (5 bases). V lost 3 bases, J lost 4 bases, and 9 bases lay in between. The CDR3 is 13 amino acids. Germline V gene sequence: CDR1 MGHRA, CDR2 YSYEKL. For the CDR3, the DNA is TGCGCCAGCAGCCAGAACAGGCGAGAGACCCAGTACTTC. It encodes CASSQNRRETQYF.

This clonotype occurred many times. For the CDR3, the DNA is TGTGCCAGCAGCTCCACTACATTACAAGAGACCCAGTACTTC. This encodes CASSSTTLQETQYF. The V gene is TRBV7-2, the J gene TRBJ2-5, with no clear D. The CDR3 has 14 amino acids. Trimming took off 4 bases at V and 2 bases at J, with 11 bases between the two ends. CDR1 and CDR2 from the germline V gene are SGHTA and FQGNSA. The variable domain in full, with the rest retrieved from reference TRBV7-2 and TRBJ2-5, is GAGVSQSPSNKVTEKGKDVELRCDPISGHTALYWYRQSLGQGLEFLIYFQGNSAPDKSGLPSDRFSAERTGGSVSTLTIQRTQQEDSAVYLCASSSTTLQETQYFGPGTRLLVL.

This clonotype was counted many times. The chain recombines TRBV24-1 with TRBJ2-3; the D gene is possibly TRBD2 (5 bases). The germline CDR1 and CDR2 sequences are KGHDR and SFDVKD. The CDR3 sequence is 16 residues long. V gave up 2 bases and J gave up 1 base, with 12 bases separating them. The CDR3 is CATSDYGGGGTDTQYF. The CDR3 bases are TGTGCCACCAGTGATTACGGCGGAGGAGGCACAGATACGCAGTATTTT.

This clonotype was found a few times. The genes are TRBV29-1 and TRBJ2-4; 7 nucleotides line up with TRBD1. Germline V gene sequence: CDR1 SQVTM, CDR2 ANQGSEA. The CDR3 extends over 13 amino acids. V was clipped by 5 bases and J by 1 base; unmatched bases: 2. The chain's CDR3 is CSVRQGAKNIQYF. Here the CDR3 DNA reads TGCAGCGTTAGACAGGGTGCCAAAAACATTCAGTACTTC.